This TCR beta chain was captured in a study of molecular identifiers for immune sequencing clone quantification. TCRdb ran MiXCR on the PCR reads and lists one entry per CDR3 protein. In the table there are approximately 500,000 distinct CDR3 sequences, about a quarter of which are singletons. CDR3 size: 19 residues. J lost 0 bases, V lost 2 bases, and 9 bases had no gene match. This receptor was taken from a human donor in good health. Some libraries in this study had Jurkat cell RNA spiked in. Sequenced sample: naive CD8+ T cells from blood, with Jurkat cell RNA spiked in. As to subset: FACS-sorted CD8+CD4-CCR7+CD45RA+ naive T cells. The J gene is TRBJ1-6, the V gene TRBV23-1; TRBD1 aligns across 8 bases. TRBV23-1 falls under the ORF class, with uncertain function. In DNA, the CDR3 is TGCGCCAGCAGTCAACCCGACAGGGGTAGGGTCTCCTATAATTCACCCCTCCACTTT. Translating gives CASSQPDRGRVSYNSPLHF.